The TCR beta chain described here comes from a study of T cells in Graves' hyperthyroidism and ophthalmopathy. Stable hyperthyroidism: no ophthalmopathy progression over 18 months of follow-up. There were TCR beta CDR3 regions amplified from RNA transcripts. An initial round of RT-PCR targeting the TCR CDR3 relied on the HTBI primer set. TCRdb re-called the multiplex PCR reads with MiXCR, one entry per CDR3 protein. The repertoire includes 450,000 to 600,000 distinct CDR3 sequences, around 13% of them detected once, and approximately 15% sits in the top ten. This clonotype was detected only a few times. This CDR3 has 17 amino acids. Germline CDR1 and CDR2: MNHEY and SMNVEV (reference sequence). V lost 5 bases to trimming and J lost 2 bases; unmatched junction nucleotides: 11.

The chain recombines TRBV27 with TRBJ2-1; 8 bases are a match to TRBD1. The TCR was taken from a woman aged 40 to 50 with Graves' hyperthyroidism. Sequenced sample: blood. Here the CDR3 reads CASSALTGALPYNEQFF. The CDR3 nucleotides are TGTGCCAGCAGTGCGCTGACAGGGGCGCTACCCTACAATGAGCAGTTCTTC.